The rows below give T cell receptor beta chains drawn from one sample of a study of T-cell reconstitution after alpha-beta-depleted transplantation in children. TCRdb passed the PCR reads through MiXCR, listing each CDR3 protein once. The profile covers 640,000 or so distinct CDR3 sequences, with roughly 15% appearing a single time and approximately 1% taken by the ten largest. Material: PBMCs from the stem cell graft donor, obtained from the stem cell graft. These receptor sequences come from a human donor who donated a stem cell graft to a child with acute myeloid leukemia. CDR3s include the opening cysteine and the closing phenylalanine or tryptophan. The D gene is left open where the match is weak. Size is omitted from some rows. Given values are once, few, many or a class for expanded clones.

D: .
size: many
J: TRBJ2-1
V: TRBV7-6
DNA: TGTGCCAGCAGCTTAGTTAGGGGGGGTTTCAATGAGCAGTTCTTC
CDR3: CASSLVRGGFNEQFF

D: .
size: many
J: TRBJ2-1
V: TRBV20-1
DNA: TGCAGTGCTAGAGATCAATCCAGGAAGAATGAGCAGTTCTTC
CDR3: CSARDQSRKNEQFF

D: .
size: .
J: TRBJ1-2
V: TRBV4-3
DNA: TGCGCCAGCAGCCAAGATTTAGAGTTCTATGGCTACACCTTC
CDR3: CASSQDLEFYGYTF

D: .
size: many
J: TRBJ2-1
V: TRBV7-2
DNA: TGTGCCAGCACCGGGCATGGGGGGTTCAATGAGCAGTTCTTC
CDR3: CASTGHGGFNEQFF

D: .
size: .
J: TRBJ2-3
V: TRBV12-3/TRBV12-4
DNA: TGTGCCAGCAGGGGAGCAGGGCGAGGTACGCAGTATTTT
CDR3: CASRGAGRGTQYF

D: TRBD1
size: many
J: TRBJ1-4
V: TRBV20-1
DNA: TGCAGTGCGACCGGGACAGGCTACGAAAAACTGTTTTTT
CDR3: CSATGTGYEKLFF

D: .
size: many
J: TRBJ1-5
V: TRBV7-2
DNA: TGTGCCAGCAGCGTGGGGTGGAATGATCAGCCCCAGCATTTT
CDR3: CASSVGWNDQPQHF

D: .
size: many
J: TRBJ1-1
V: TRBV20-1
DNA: TGCAGTGCTGGCCCCGTGCGTGCTGAAGCTTTCTTT
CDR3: CSAGPVRAEAFF

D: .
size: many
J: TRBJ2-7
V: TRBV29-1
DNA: TGCAGCGTTGCACAGGGAAGCTCCTACGAGCAGTACTTC
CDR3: CSVAQGSSYEQYF

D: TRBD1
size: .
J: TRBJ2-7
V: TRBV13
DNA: TGTGCCAGCAGCCTGATTGGACAGGGTAATAACGAGCAGTACTTC
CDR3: CASSLIGQGNNEQYF

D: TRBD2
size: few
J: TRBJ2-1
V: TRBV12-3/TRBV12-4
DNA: TGTGCCAGCAGTTTAATTGCCGGGGGGGAATACAATGAGCAGTTCTTC
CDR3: CASSLIAGGEYNEQFF

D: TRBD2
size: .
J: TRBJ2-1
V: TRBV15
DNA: TGTGCCACCAGCAGGCCCCTTCGGACTAGCGGGGAAAACAATGAGCAGTTCTTC
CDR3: CATSRPLRTSGENNEQFF

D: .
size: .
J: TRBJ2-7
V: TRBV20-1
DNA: TGCAGTGCTAGAGATATTCGGGACTCCTACGAGCAGTACTTC
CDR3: CSARDIRDSYEQYF

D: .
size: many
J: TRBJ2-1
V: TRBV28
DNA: TGTGCCAGCAGCCTGACTCTCAATGAGCAGTTCTTC
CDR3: CASSLTLNEQFF

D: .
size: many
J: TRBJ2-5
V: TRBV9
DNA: TGTGCCAGCAGCGTAGGCCCGACAGATCAAGAGACCCAGTACTTC
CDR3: CASSVGPTDQETQYF

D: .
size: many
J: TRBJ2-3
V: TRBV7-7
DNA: TGTGCCAGCAGTTCGGGGATGCGCACAGATACGCAGTATTTT
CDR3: CASSSGMRTDTQYF

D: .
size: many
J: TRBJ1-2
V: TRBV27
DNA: TGTGCCAGCAGTTTGAGCGGGGTAGAGGGCTACACCTTC
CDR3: CASSLSGVEGYTF

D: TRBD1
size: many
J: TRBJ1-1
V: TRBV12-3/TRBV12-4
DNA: TGTGCCAGCAGTCCTCCGGGACAGGGGGCGAGAGAAGCTTTCTTT
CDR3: CASSPPGQGAREAFF

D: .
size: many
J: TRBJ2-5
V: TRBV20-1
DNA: TGCAGTGCTAGTGTTCAGGACTTCCAAGAGACCCAGTACTTC
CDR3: CSASVQDFQETQYF

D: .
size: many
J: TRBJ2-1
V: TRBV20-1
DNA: TGCAGTGCTAGTCTTTTACGGAGCTCCTACAATGAGCAGTTCTTC
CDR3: CSASLLRSSYNEQFF

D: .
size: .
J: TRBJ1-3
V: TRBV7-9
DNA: TGTGCCAGCAGCTCCCACTCTGGAAACACCATATATTTT
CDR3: CASSSHSGNTIYF

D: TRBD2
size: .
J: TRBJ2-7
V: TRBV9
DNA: TGTGCCAGCAGCCTTGAAGCGGGGGCCCGCTACGAGCAGTACTTC
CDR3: CASSLEAGARYEQYF

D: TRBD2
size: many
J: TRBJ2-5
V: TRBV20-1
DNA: TGCAGTGCTAGCCTAGCGGGGGGTGGAGAGACCCAGTACTTC
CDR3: CSASLAGGGETQYF

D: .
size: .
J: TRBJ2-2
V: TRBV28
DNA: TGTGCCAGCAGTGACCATGGACAGCCTAACACCGGGGAGCTGTTTTTT
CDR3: CASSDHGQPNTGELFF

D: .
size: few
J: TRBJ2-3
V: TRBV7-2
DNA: TGTGCCAGCAGCCGGACATCCGCAGATACGCAGTATTTT
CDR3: CASSRTSADTQYF

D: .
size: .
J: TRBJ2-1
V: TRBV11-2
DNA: TGTGCCAGCAGCTTAGAGGCCGGTAGTGAGCAGTTCTTC
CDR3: CASSLEAGSEQFF

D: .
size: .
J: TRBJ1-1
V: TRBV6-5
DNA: TGTGCCAGCAGTTACAGCCTGGATACGGCTGAAGCTTTCTTT
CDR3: CASSYSLDTAEAFF

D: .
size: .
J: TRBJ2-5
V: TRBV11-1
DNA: TGTGCCAGCAGCTTATGGACCGAAGAGACCCAGTACTTC
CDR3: CASSLWTEETQYF

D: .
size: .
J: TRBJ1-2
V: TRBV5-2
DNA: TGTGCCATGGGCCCCGGGCACTATGGCTACACCTTC
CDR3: CAMGPGHYGYTF

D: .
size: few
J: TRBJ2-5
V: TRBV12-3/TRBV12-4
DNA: TGTGCCAGCAGCAACCCTGGCGGGACCCAGTACTTC
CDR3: CASSNPGGTQYF

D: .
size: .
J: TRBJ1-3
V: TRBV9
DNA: TGTGCCAGCAGCGTAGCCGGTGGAGGGTCCGGAAACACCATATATTTT
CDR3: CASSVAGGGSGNTIYF

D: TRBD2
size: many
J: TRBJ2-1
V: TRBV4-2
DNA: TGTGCCAGCAGCCAAGATTTTGCTAGCGGGGGGGCGAATGAGCAGTTCTTC
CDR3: CASSQDFASGGANEQFF

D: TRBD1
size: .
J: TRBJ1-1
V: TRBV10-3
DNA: TGTGCCATCAGTGAAAGGGGAGCCGGGACAGGGGGCGCGGGCACTGAAGCTTTCTTT
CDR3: CAISERGAGTGGAGTEAFF

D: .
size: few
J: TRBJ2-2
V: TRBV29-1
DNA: TGCAGCGTTGAGTTTTCGAAAGGGCCGAACACCGGGGAGCTGTTTTTT
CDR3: CSVEFSKGPNTGELFF

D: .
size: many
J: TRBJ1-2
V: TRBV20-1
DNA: TGCAGTGCTAGCTTGCTCGGCTATGGCTACACCTTC
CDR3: CSASLLGYGYTF

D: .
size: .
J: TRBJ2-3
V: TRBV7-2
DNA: TGTGCCAGCAGCTTAGGGCCGGGGGCGGCGAGGGATACGCAGTATTTT
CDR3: CASSLGPGAARDTQYF

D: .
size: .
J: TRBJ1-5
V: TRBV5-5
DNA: TGTGCCAGCAGCTTGTACGGGGGCGAAGGCAATCAGCCCCAGCATTTT
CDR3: CASSLYGGEGNQPQHF